A single sample is the source of the 28 T cell receptor beta chains below, sequenced in a study of blood T cell repertoires in COVID-19. Some clones are missing from TCRdb's copy, which holds only in-frame ones; the method was immunoSEQ multiplex PCR. Counted here are about 49,000 clones, around 87% occurring once; the ten biggest clones make up less than 5.5%. The source material was peripheral blood. These receptors were obtained from a human donor in a cohort sampled during active COVID-19.

V is TRBV5-1 and J is TRBJ2-2, with a weak D call TRBD1 (6 bases). Germline lookup yields CDR1 SGHRS and CDR2 YFSETQ. The CDR3 contains 16 residues. V was cut by 0 bases and J by 2 bases, with 11 bases left in between. The CDR3 DNA reads as TGCGCCAGCAGCTTGGTAGGGACAACCAACACCGGGGAGCTGTTTTTT. Its translation: CASSLVGTTNTGELFF.

The rearrangement uses TRBV15 and TRBJ2-7; TRBD1 matches 8 bases. V was pared by 2 bases and J by 0 bases, with 0 bases of the junction left unmatched. From germline, CDR1 is LNHNV and CDR2 YYDKDF (reference sequence). The CDR3 has 14 residues. The CDR3 DNA reads as TGTGCCACCAGCAGACAGGGGGCCTCCTACGAGCAGTACTTC. Protein: CATSRQGASYEQYF.

The chain combines TRBV28 with TRBJ2-3; D gene uncertain. This CDR3 has 14 residues. Trimming cost V 6 bases and J 2 bases, with 12 bases left between them. Germline CDR1 reads MDHEN; CDR2 reads SYDVKM. The CDR3 coding sequence is TGTGCCAGCAGGACTTTCCTTTTCACAGATACGCAGTATTTT. This translates into CASRTFLFTDTQYF.

This chain uses TRBV7-9 with TRBJ2-3, with 8 positions matching TRBD2. Germline trimming cut 6 bases from V and 0 bases from J; bases unmatched to any gene: 2. Germline CDR1 SEHNR, CDR2 FQNEAQ (reference sequence). The CDR3 runs 14 residues. In DNA form, the CDR3 reads TGTGCCAGCAGTATAGCGGGGAGCACAGATACGCAGTATTTT. Translated: CASSIAGSTDTQYF.

The V call is TRBV27, the J call TRBJ2-5; D perhaps matches TRBD2 (6 bases). There are 15 residues in the CDR3. Germline assignment: CDR1 MNHEY and CDR2 SMNVEV (reference sequence). The V end lost 8 bases, the J end lost 2 bases, and 18 bases lay between the germline ends. The CDR3 protein is CASQKAGGQQETQYF. Written as DNA, the CDR3 is TGTGCCAGCCAAAAAGCGGGTGGACAACAAGAGACCCAGTACTTC.

This clone was counted only a few times. The chain has TRBV18 and TRBJ2-7; 9 bases map to TRBD2. The CDR3 has 14 amino acids. Losses at the gene ends were 1 base for V and 5 bases for J; bases not matched to a gene: 3. In germline, CDR1 is KGHSH, CDR2 LQKENI. The CDR3 loop is CASSPRGTSHEQYF. CDR3 nucleotides: TGTGCCAGCTCACCACGAGGGACTAGCCACGAGCAGTACTTC.

The rearrangement uses TRBV9 and TRBJ2-3; D unclear. CDR3 size: 13 residues. V was cut by 0 bases and J by 6 bases, with 8 bases left in between. Germline V gene lookup returns CDR1 SGDLS and CDR2 YYNGEE. CDR3 sequence (DNA): TGTGCCAGCAGCGTAGCAGTTTCGGATACGCAGTATTTT. It is translated as CASSVAVSDTQYF.

This chain uses TRBV6-2 or TRBV6-3 with TRBJ2-7, with D perhaps matching TRBD2 (6 bases). This CDR3 region has 14 residues. Deletions cut 4 bases from V and 3 bases from J, with 13 bases between. Germline V lookup: CDR1 MNHEY, CDR2 SVGEGT. CDR3 residues: CASSLGLLIYEQYF. CDR3 coding DNA: TGTGCCAGCAGTTTGGGACTGCTAATCTACGAGCAGTACTTC.

This chain connects TRBV5-1 to TRBJ2-1; the match to TRBD1 covers 8 bases. The CDR3 runs to 16 residues. The germline CDR1 and CDR2 sequences are SGHRS and YFSETQ. V was pared by 5 bases and J by 1 base, with 8 bases of the junction left unmatched. In DNA form, the CDR3 reads TGCGCCAGCAGTTCTCAGGGGGCGGGATCCTACAATGAGCAGTTCTTC. Translation gives CASSSQGAGSYNEQFF. The full variable domain, rest sourced from reference TRBV5-1 and TRBJ2-1, is KAGVTQTPRYLIKTRGQQVTLSCSPISGHRSVSWYQQTPGQGLQFLFEYFSETQRNKGNFPGRFSGRQFSNSRSEMNVSTLELGDSALYLCASSSQGAGSYNEQFFGPGTRLTVL.

The chain has TRBV11-2 and TRBJ1-4, with a possible D match to TRBD1 (5 bases). CDR3 length: 14 residues. V was clipped by 5 bases and J by 8 bases, with 15 bases between them. CDR1 is SGHAT, CDR2 FQNNGV, per germline. CDR3 DNA: TGTGCCAGCAGCCTCCCGGGGGTAGGAGAAAAACTGTTTTTT. Its protein is CASSLPGVGEKLFF.

The chain links TRBV6-5 to TRBJ2-7; 9 nucleotides agree with TRBD1. CDR1 and CDR2 (germline): MNHEY, SVGAGI. The CDR3 consists of 14 residues. Trimming at V came to 8 bases and at J to 2 bases, leaving 7 bases not matched to a gene. Here the CDR3 DNA reads TGTGCCAGCGGTTCCGGGACAGGGACCTACGAGCAGTACTTC. Translating it yields CASGSGTGTYEQYF.

This rearrangement joins TRBV6-5 to TRBJ2-2; D remains ambiguous. This CDR3 has 15 residues. V gave up 0 bases and J gave up 8 bases, with 13 bases separating them. The germline gives CDR1 MNHEY, CDR2 SVGAGI. CDR3 DNA: TGTGCCAGCAGTTACTCGTTCCCCGCGGTGGGGGAGCTGTTTTTT. This encodes CASSYSFPAVGELFF.

The chain couples TRBV19 to TRBJ2-3; 8 nucleotides agree with TRBD2. Germline assignment: CDR1 LNHDA and CDR2 SQIVND (reference sequence). This CDR3 is 17 amino acids long. J gave up 7 bases and V 6 bases, and 18 bases lay outside the gene matches. The CDR3 spells CASRAEGGSAGAYTQYF. The CDR3 DNA follows: TGTGCCAGTAGAGCCGAGGGGGGATCAGCGGGAGCCTATACGCAGTATTTT.

V gene TRBV3-1 (or the pseudogene TRBV3-2) combines with J gene TRBJ1-2; 8 nucleotides match TRBD1. Germline assignment: CDR1 LGHDT and CDR2 YNNKEL (reference sequence). The CDR3 runs 13 residues. J gave up 8 bases and V 1 base, and 3 bases lay outside the gene matches. The CDR3: CASSQGQGYGYTF. CDR3 nucleotide sequence: TGTGCCAGCAGCCAAGGACAGGGGTACGGCTACACCTTC.

This chain connects TRBV5-5 to TRBJ2-5; possible D gene TRBD2, 5 bases. Germline loops: CDR1 SGHKS, CDR2 YYEKEE (reference sequence). Trimming took 0 bases from V and 5 from J, leaving 14 bases between them. The CDR3 extends over 15 amino acids. In nucleotides, the CDR3 is TGTGCCAGCAGCTTGGCGGTGACTATTCGTGAGACCCAGTACTTC. The encoded protein is CASSLAVTIRETQYF. Full variable domain (outside the CDR3, taken from reference TRBV5-5 and TRBJ2-5): DAGVTQSPTHLIKTRGQQVTLRCSPISGHKSVSWYQQVLGQGPQFIFQYYEKEERGRGNFPDRFSARQFPNYSSELNVNALLLGDSALYLCASSLAVTIRETQYFGPGTRLLVL.

J is TRBJ2-5 and V is TRBV7-8; 9 bases match TRBD1. Trimming took 1 base from V and 5 from J; bases not matched to a gene: 8. This CDR3 has 16 residues. Germline V gene data show CDR1 as SGHVS and CDR2 as FQNEAQ. For the CDR3, the DNA is TGTGCCAGCAGCTTAGTAGGACAGGGGCCCGGGGAGACCCAGTACTTC. This sequence encodes CASSLVGQGPGETQYF.

This chain connects TRBV5-4 to TRBJ2-3; D unresolved. V was cut by 0 bases and J by 5 bases, with 13 bases left in between. The V gene's germline CDR1 is SGHNT and CDR2 YYREEE (reference sequence). This CDR3 is built from 15 residues. The CDR3: CASSLDFLPKDTQYF. The DNA for the CDR3 is TGTGCCAGCAGCTTGGACTTTCTCCCCAAAGATACGCAGTATTTT.

This chain uses TRBV7-8 with TRBJ2-7, with 8 bases identical to TRBD1. The V segment lost 0 bases and the J segment 6 bases; nucleotides outside the gene matches: 4. The CDR3 loop spans 14 amino acids. Looked up from germline, CDR1 is SGHVS and CDR2 is FQNEAQ. The CDR3 DNA reads TGTGCCAGCAGCTTAGCGGGGACAGGCCGCGAGCAGTACTTC. This encodes CASSLAGTGREQYF. Full variable domain (missing parts from reference TRBV7-8 and TRBJ2-7): GAGVSQSPRYKVAKRGQDVALRCDPISGHVSLFWYQQALGQGPEFLTYFQNEAQLDKSGLPSDRFFAERPEGSVSTLKIQRTQQEDSAVYLCASSLAGTGREQYFGPGTRLTVT.

This clone was detected once. The genes are TRBV28 and TRBJ2-4, with D tentatively TRBD2 (5 bases). The CDR3 consists of 18 residues. Looked up from germline, CDR1 is MDHEN and CDR2 is SYDVKM. V was trimmed by 5 bases and J by 0 bases, leaving 20 bases between them. CDR3 nucleotides: TGTGCCAGCAGTCCCCGGGCGGGTCGGCGGGTAGCCAAAAACATTCAGTACTTC. Its protein is CASSPRAGRRVAKNIQYF.

The chain has TRBV4-1 and TRBJ1-1, with 9 positions matching TRBD1. The trim removed 3 bases at V and 4 bases at J, leaving 6 bases unmatched. This CDR3 comprises 15 residues. Per germline, CDR1 MGHRA and CDR2 YSYEKL. DNA for the CDR3: TGCGCCAGCAGCCAGACGACAGGGGGTGGCACTGAAGCTTTCTTT. This codes for CASSQTTGGGTEAFF.

The CDR3 sequence: CASIGRQPYNEQFF. In DNA form, the CDR3 reads TGTGCCAGCATCGGAAGACAGCCCTACAATGAGCAGTTCTTC. The gene calls are TRBV6-5 and TRBJ2-1; possibly TRBD1 for D (5 bases). V dropped 7 bases and J dropped 2 bases, with 12 bases sitting between them. Germline V gene sequence: CDR1 MNHEY, CDR2 SVGAGI. CDR3 length: 14 residues.

V usage is TRBV6-5 and J usage is TRBJ2-7; 7 bases line up with TRBD1. CDR3 length: 16 amino acids. Losses at the gene ends were 2 bases for V and 3 bases for J; bases not matched to a gene: 10. Germline CDR1 and CDR2: MNHEY and SVGAGI. The DNA for the CDR3 is TGTGCCAGCAGTTACCAAATCGACAGGGCTGGCTACGAGCAGTACTTC. This encodes CASSYQIDRAGYEQYF.

This chain uses TRBV11-2 with TRBJ2-5; TRBD2 matches 9 bases. Trimming cost V 1 base and J 4 bases; bases outside gene matches: 16. Germline lookup yields CDR1 SGHAT and CDR2 FQNNGV. CDR3 length: 19 residues. CDR3 sequence (DNA): TGTGCCAGCAGCTTAGTGTTTTTGTTATGGGCGGGAGGGCCAGAGACCCAGTACTTC. Protein sequence: CASSLVFLLWAGGPETQYF.

The chain links TRBV5-6 to TRBJ2-7; 10 bases map to TRBD2. The CDR3 runs 15 residues. The V gene's germline CDR1 is SGHDT and CDR2 YYEEEE. The trim removed 4 bases at V and 4 bases at J, leaving 8 bases unmatched. The CDR3 DNA follows: TGTGCCAGCAGCCCGCTAGCGGGAGAAATATACGAGCAGTACTTC. Protein: CASSPLAGEIYEQYF.

J is TRBJ2-3 and V is TRBV6-4, with 10 bases identical to TRBD2. CDR1 and CDR2 from the germline V gene are MRHNA and SNTAGT. V was pared by 3 bases and J by 6 bases, with 6 bases of the junction left unmatched. The CDR3 has 15 residues. In DNA form, the CDR3 reads TGTGCCAGCAGTGAGGTAGCGGGAGGAAAGGATACGCAGTATTTT. It codes for CASSEVAGGKDTQYF.

The chain carries TRBV5-6 and TRBJ1-2, with TRBD1 as a possible D gene (6 bases). CDR3 length equals 13 residues. With 0 bases removed from V and 4 bases from J, the gap between germline ends came to 7 bases. Per the germline V gene, CDR1 is SGHDT and CDR2 is YYEEEE. The CDR3 loop reads CASSLGRGYGYTF. The DNA of the CDR3 is TGTGCCAGCAGCTTGGGCAGGGGCTATGGCTACACCTTC.

The chain combines TRBV28 with TRBJ2-1; 8 nucleotides match TRBD1. The CDR3 extends over 13 amino acids. V was clipped by 6 bases and J by 6 bases; unmatched bases: 4. Looked up from germline, CDR1 is MDHEN and CDR2 is SYDVKM. CDR3 in amino acids: CASRDRGGNEQFF. CDR3 nucleotide sequence: TGTGCCAGCAGAGACAGGGGTGGCAATGAGCAGTTCTTC.

The V call is TRBV28, the J call TRBJ2-3, with 7 bases fitting TRBD1. With 8 bases clipped from V and 1 base from J, the junction kept 6 bases outside the gene matches. The CDR3 has 14 residues. Per germline, CDR1 MDHEN and CDR2 SYDVKM. CDR3 residues: CASEEGARTDTQYF. The CDR3 nucleotides read TGTGCCAGCGAAGAGGGGGCGCGCACAGATACGCAGTATTTT.